Included here is one T cell receptor (beta chain) sequence, with context. The antigen remains undetermined. These data come from a study of Ad26.COV2.S vaccination and SARS-CoV-2 variants. Indicated treatment: around 19 received Ad26.COV2.S at low or high dose, single or two shots; roughly five received placebo; per-sample allocation not given. It was on day 63 after the first vaccine or placebo injection that samples were taken. What was given as vaccine was an Ad26 vector encoding Wuhan-strain SARS-CoV-2 spike. Study-level results: Using TCR breadth and depth analyses may have led to underestimated total T cell responses. For non-spike TCRs, breadth in vaccine recipients resembled that in placebo recipients. Participants in the vaccine arm had higher spike-specific TCR breadth; placebo recipients had lower.

Germline V gene data show CDR1 as KGHDR and CDR2 as SFDVKD. This CDR3 has 18 residues. Trimming stripped 0 bases from V and 0 bases from J, with 14 bases between. Only in-frame clones appear in the TCRdb table, and some are missing; sequencing was by immunoSEQ multiplex PCR. The sample lists 450,000 to 550,000 clones, 85% to 90% occurring once. Here the sequenced sample was peripheral blood, taken in a trial of Ad26.COV2.S vaccine versus placebo. The clonotype was recovered from a person aged 18 to 65 who received the Ad26.COV2.S COVID-19 vaccine or a placebo. J is TRBJ2-1 and V is TRBV24-1; perhaps TRBD2 as D (6 bases). The DNA for the CDR3 is TGTGCCACCAGTGATTTGGTCTCACCCGGGGGCTCCTACAATGAGCAGTTCTTC. Its translation: CATSDLVSPGGSYNEQFF.